The next 10 T cell receptor beta chains were all read from a single sample in a study of control samples from healthy donors and cancer patients. The method was immunoSEQ multiplex PCR; TCRdb's version includes in-frame clones alone and lacks a portion of them. The profile shows 130,000 or so clones, 91% of them singletons. The sequenced sample was blood. The receptors were sampled from a man aged 18 to 30 in good health.

The rearrangement joins TRBV7-3 to TRBJ2-5, with D uncertain. This CDR3 is 14 amino acids long. CDR1 is SGHTA, CDR2 FQGTGA, per germline. V was shortened by 5 bases and J by 2 bases, with 12 bases between the two germline ends. The CDR3 loop is CASSPGGKQETQYF. Written as DNA, the CDR3 is TGTGCCAGCAGCCCAGGCGGCAAACAAGAGACCCAGTACTTC.

This clone was observed a few times. J is TRBJ2-1 and V is TRBV19; a possible D gene is TRBD2 (5 bases). The ends were cut back, 3 bases at V and 4 bases at J, with 13 bases in the middle. The CDR3 has 15 residues. CDR1 is LNHDA, CDR2 SQIVND, per germline (reference sequence). CDR3 protein: CASSIGGSLYNEQFF. In nucleotides, the CDR3 is TGTGCCAGTAGTATCGGAGGAAGTCTATACAATGAGCAGTTCTTC.

The chain carries TRBV14 and TRBJ2-1, with no clear D. CDR3 length: 14 amino acids. From germline, CDR1 is SGHDN and CDR2 FVKESK. Trimming stripped 3 bases from V and 8 bases from J, with 14 bases between. This CDR3 reads CASSQVGQYDEQFF. Written as DNA, the CDR3 is TGTGCCAGCAGCCAGGTCGGGCAGTACGATGAGCAGTTCTTC.

The genes are TRBV10-1 and TRBJ2-5; D not resolved. The CDR3 covers 15 residues. V lost 4 bases and J 0 bases, leaving 12 bases between the germline ends. Looked up from germline, CDR1 is WNHNN and CDR2 is SYGVQD (reference sequence). The CDR3: CASSGSDGYQETQYF. The CDR3 DNA follows: TGCGCCAGCAGTGGTTCCGACGGATACCAAGAGACCCAGTACTTC.

The chain combines TRBV7-2 with TRBJ2-1, with 11 bases identical to TRBD2. J gave up 5 bases and V 6 bases, and 12 bases lay outside the gene matches. CDR3 size: 17 residues. Germline CDR1 and CDR2: SGHTA and FQGNSA. The CDR3 spells CASRRDPSGGPNNEQFF. The CDR3 region has the DNA TGTGCCAGCAGACGAGACCCTAGCGGGGGGCCCAACAATGAGCAGTTCTTC.

V is TRBV5-1 and J is TRBJ2-6, with D uncertain. Per germline, CDR1 SGHRS and CDR2 YFSETQ. The CDR3 spans 16 residues. Trimming cost V 1 base and J 1 base, with 9 bases left between them. This chain's CDR3 is CASSLISGSGANVLTF. The CDR3 nucleotides read TGCGCCAGCAGCTTGATCTCTGGGTCTGGGGCCAACGTCCTGACTTTC.

CDR3 DNA sequence: TGTGCCAGCAGCTTAGGTGGTAGTAAAGCCGAGCAGTACTTC. Its translation: CASSLGGSKAEQYF. The chain combines TRBV11-3 with TRBJ2-7; D call uncertain. Germline CDR1 is SGHNT and CDR2 is YENEEA. V lost 1 base and J lost 6, with 13 bases in between. CDR3 length: 14 residues.

This clone has only a few counts. The chain has TRBV6-4 and TRBJ1-1, with D perhaps TRBD1 (5 bases). Per the germline V gene, CDR1 is MRHNA and CDR2 is SNTAGT. This CDR3 is 13 amino acids long. V was shortened by 5 bases and J by 3 bases, with 10 bases between the two germline ends. The CDR3 here is CASSQGGDTEAFF. In DNA, the CDR3 is TGTGCCAGCAGTCAGGGTGGGGACACTGAAGCTTTCTTT.

This clone was counted once. The chain combines TRBV11-2 with TRBJ2-2; D remains ambiguous. The CDR3 has 13 amino acids. V was cut by 3 bases and J by 1 base, with 3 bases left in between. Germline assignment: CDR1 SGHAT and CDR2 FQNNGV. DNA of the CDR3: TGTGCCAGCAGCTTCGAGAACACCGGGGAGCTGTTTTTT. Amino acid sequence: CASSFENTGELFF.

The rearrangement links TRBV30 to TRBJ1-4, with 11 nucleotides matching TRBD1. This CDR3 region has 19 residues. The trim removed 2 bases at V and 1 base at J, leaving 12 bases unmatched. From germline, CDR1 is GTSNPN and CDR2 SVGIG (reference sequence). The CDR3 here is CAWSLRDRGGLVTNEKLFF. The CDR3, as DNA: TGTGCCTGGAGTCTCCGGGACAGGGGGGGATTAGTAACTAATGAAAAACTGTTTTTT.